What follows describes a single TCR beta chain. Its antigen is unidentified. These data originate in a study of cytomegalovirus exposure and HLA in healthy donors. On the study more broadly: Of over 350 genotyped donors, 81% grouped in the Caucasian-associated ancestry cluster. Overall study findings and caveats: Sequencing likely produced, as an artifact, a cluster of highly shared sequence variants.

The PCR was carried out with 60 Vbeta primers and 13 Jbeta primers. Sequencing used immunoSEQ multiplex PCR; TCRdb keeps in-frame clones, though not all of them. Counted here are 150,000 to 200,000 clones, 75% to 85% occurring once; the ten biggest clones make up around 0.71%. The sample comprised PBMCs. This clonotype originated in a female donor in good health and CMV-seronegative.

CDR3 residues: CASSPEGGVYEQYF. In DNA form, the CDR3 reads TGTGCCAGCAGTCCCGAGGGGGGGGTCTACGAGCAGTACTTC. The chain employs TRBV6-5 and TRBJ2-7, with D tentatively TRBD2 (7 bases). The CDR3 runs to 14 residues. Trimming removed 5 bases from V and 3 bases from J, with 14 bases in between. The V gene's germline CDR1 is MNHEY and CDR2 SVGAGI.